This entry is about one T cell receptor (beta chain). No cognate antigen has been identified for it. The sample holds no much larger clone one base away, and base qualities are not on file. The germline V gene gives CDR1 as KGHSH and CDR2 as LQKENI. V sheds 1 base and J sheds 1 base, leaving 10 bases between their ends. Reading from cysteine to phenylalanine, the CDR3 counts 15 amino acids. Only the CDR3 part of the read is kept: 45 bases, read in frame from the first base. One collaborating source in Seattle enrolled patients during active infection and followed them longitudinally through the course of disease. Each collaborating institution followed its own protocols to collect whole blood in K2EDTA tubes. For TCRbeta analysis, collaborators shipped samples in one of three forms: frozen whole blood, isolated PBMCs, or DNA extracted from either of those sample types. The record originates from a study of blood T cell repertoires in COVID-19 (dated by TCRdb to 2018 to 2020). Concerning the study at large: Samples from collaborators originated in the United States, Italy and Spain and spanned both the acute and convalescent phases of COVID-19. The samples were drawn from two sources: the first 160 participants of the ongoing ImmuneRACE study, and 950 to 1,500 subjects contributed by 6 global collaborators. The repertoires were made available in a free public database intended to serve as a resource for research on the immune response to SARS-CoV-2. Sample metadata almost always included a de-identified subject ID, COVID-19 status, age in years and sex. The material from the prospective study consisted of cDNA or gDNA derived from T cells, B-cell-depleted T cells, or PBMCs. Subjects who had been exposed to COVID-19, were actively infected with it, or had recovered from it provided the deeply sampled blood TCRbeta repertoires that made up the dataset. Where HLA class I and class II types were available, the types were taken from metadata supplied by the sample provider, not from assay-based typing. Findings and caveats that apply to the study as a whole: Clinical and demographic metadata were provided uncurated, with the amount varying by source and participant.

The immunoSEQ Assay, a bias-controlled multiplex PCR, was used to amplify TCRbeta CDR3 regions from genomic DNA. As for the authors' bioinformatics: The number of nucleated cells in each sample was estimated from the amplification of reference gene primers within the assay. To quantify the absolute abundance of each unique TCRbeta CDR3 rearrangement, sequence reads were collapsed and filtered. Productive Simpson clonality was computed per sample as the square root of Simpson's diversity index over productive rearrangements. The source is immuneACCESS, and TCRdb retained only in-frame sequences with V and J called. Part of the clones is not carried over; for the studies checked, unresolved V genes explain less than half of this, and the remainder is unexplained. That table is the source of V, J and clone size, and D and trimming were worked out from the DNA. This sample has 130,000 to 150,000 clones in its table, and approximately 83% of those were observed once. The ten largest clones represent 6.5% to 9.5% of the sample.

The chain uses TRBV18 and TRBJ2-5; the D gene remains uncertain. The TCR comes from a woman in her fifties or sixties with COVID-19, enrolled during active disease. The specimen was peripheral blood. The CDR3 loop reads CASSPRFRSQETQYF. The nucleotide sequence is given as TGTGCCAGCTCACCACGCTTCAGGTCCCAAGAGACCCAGTACTTC. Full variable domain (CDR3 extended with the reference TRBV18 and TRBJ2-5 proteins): NAGVMQNPRHLVRRRGQEARLRCSPMKGHSHVYWYRQLPEEGLKFMVYLQKENIIDESGMPKERFSAEFPKEGPSILRIQQVVRGDSAAYFCASSPRFRSQETQYFGPGTRLLVL.